These 17 T cell receptor beta chains share one sample of origin, sequenced in a study of T cell responses to AZD1222 COVID-19 vaccine. Some clones are missing from TCRdb's copy, which holds only in-frame ones; the method was immunoSEQ multiplex PCR. The sample has 110,000 to 150,000 clones, roughly 90% seen once. This material consisted of peripheral blood, taken on day 0 of AZD1222 vaccination. These receptors all stem from an adult in good health.

The gene calls are TRBV19 and TRBJ2-1; D unclear. Trimming removed 1 base from V and 10 bases from J, with 8 bases in between. Per the germline V gene, CDR1 is LNHDA and CDR2 is SQIVND (reference sequence). This CDR3 is built from 12 residues. As DNA, the CDR3 is TGTGCCAGTAGTATAGCGGCTGGGGAGCAGTTCTTC. This sequence encodes CASSIAAGEQFF. Using reference TRBV19 and TRBJ2-1 for the parts outside the CDR3, the full variable domain is DGGITQSPKYLFRKEGQNVTLSCEQNLNHDAMYWYRQDPGQGLRLIYYSQIVNDFQKGDIAEGYSVSREKKESFPLTVTSAQKNPTAFYLCASSIAAGEQFFGPGTRLTVL.

The rearrangement joins TRBV27 to TRBJ1-2, with D perhaps TRBD1 (6 bases). The CDR3 has 14 residues. Trimming stripped 2 bases from V and 6 bases from J, with 13 bases between. CDR1 and CDR2 (germline): MNHEY, SMNVEV (reference sequence). Written as DNA, the CDR3 is TGTGCCAGCAGTTTACAATTGGGGGGGCATGGCTACACCTTC. It encodes CASSLQLGGHGYTF.

The CDR3 DNA is TGTGCCAGCAGCCCTCTCACAGGGGGGGTCACCGGGGAGCTGTTTTTT. Its translation is CASSPLTGGVTGELFF. The chain links TRBV11-2 to TRBJ2-2; D possibly corresponds to TRBD1 (8 bases). Germline CDR1 is SGHAT and CDR2 is FQNNGV. This CDR3 comprises 16 residues. Trimming stripped 5 bases from V and 4 bases from J, with 17 bases between.

The chain has TRBV12-3 or TRBV12-4 and TRBJ1-5, with D unclear. CDR3 length: 12 amino acids. V was shortened by 3 bases and J by 5 bases, with 5 bases between the two germline ends. The CDR3 DNA follows: TGTGCCAGCAGTTTCTCCGATCAGCCCCAGCATTTT. It yields the protein CASSFSDQPQHF.

The rearrangement uses TRBV27 and TRBJ2-7; 7 bases match TRBD2. The trim removed 2 bases at V and 2 bases at J, leaving 12 bases unmatched. Germline CDR1 is MNHEY and CDR2 is SMNVEV (reference sequence). This CDR3 contains 17 residues. The CDR3 region is CASSLVRTAGRTYEQYF. The CDR3 DNA reads TGTGCCAGCAGTTTAGTTCGAACAGCGGGACGGACCTACGAGCAGTACTTC.

The rearrangement joins TRBV12-3 or TRBV12-4 to TRBJ2-1, with TRBD1 identical over 8 bases. The length of the CDR3 is 13 residues. Germline trimming cut 2 bases from V and 6 bases from J; bases unmatched to any gene: 0. The CDR3 sequence: CASSLTGGNEQFF. CDR3 in DNA: TGTGCCAGCAGTTTAACAGGGGGCAATGAGCAGTTCTTC.

V and J are TRBV3-1 (or the pseudogene TRBV3-2) and TRBJ2-5, with 14 bases lining up with TRBD2. Per germline, CDR1 LGHDT and CDR2 YNNKEL (reference sequence). V lost 3 bases to trimming and J lost 4 bases; unmatched junction nucleotides: 10. The CDR3 contains 18 residues. The CDR3 DNA follows: TGTGCCAGCAGCCATGAGGGGACTAGCGGGAGTCGAGGAGAGACCCAGTACTTC. Translation: CASSHEGTSGSRGETQYF.

V is TRBV9 and J is TRBJ2-2; D may be TRBD1 or TRBD2 (5 bases each). This CDR3 comprises 14 residues. Deletions cut 0 bases from V and 7 bases from J, with 10 bases between. CDR1 is SGDLS, CDR2 YYNGEE, per germline. This CDR3 is CASSVVGDGGELFF. The CDR3 nucleotides read TGTGCCAGCAGCGTAGTAGGGGACGGCGGGGAGCTGTTTTTT.

This chain links TRBV3-1 (or the pseudogene TRBV3-2) with TRBJ1-2; no firm D call. The CDR3 is 17 amino acids. CDR1 and CDR2 (germline): LGHDT, YNNKEL (reference sequence). Trimming pared 0 bases from V and 6 bases from J, leaving 20 bases between. The DNA for the CDR3 is TGTGCCAGCAGCCAAGAGAGGCCGCTCAAGGGAGCCGATGGCTACACCTTC. Its translation is CASSQERPLKGADGYTF.

The rearrangement joins TRBV10-2 to TRBJ2-1, with D maybe TRBD1 (6 bases). The CDR3 runs 12 residues. The V end lost 6 bases, the J end lost 4 bases, and 7 bases lay between the germline ends. CDR1 and CDR2 from the germline V gene are WSHSY and SAAADI. The CDR3 nucleotides read TGCGCCAGCAGGCAGGGGTACAATGAGCAGTTCTTC. This translates into CASRQGYNEQFF.

Note on this clone: One junction end does not reproduce the germline sequence, and a read error may be involved. The rearrangement links TRBV6-6 to TRBJ1-1; no firm D call. Germline values: CDR1 MNHNY, CDR2 SVGAGI (reference sequence). This CDR3 spans 11 amino acids. CDR3 coding DNA: TGTGCCAGCAGCCGGAACCCTGAAGCTTTCTTT. It yields the protein CASSRNPEAFF.

There are a few counts of this clone. V usage is TRBV4-1 and J usage is TRBJ1-1; no clear D. V was cut by 4 bases and J by 1 base, with 7 bases left in between. This CDR3 has 13 amino acids. Per germline, CDR1 MGHRA and CDR2 YSYEKL. As DNA, the CDR3 is TGCGCCAGCAGCCCAGACGGGAACACTGAAGCTTTCTTT. The encoded protein is CASSPDGNTEAFF.

The gene calls are TRBV2 and TRBJ1-1; D remains unclear. Germline V gives CDR1 SNHLY, CDR2 FYNNEI. With 2 bases removed from V and 2 bases from J, the gap between germline ends came to 18 bases. This CDR3 region has 17 residues. In DNA, the CDR3 is TGTGCCAGCAGTGAACGGGGTACAACCCACAGAAACACTGAAGCTTTCTTT. Protein product: CASSERGTTHRNTEAFF.

This chain connects TRBV19 to TRBJ2-2; tentative D call: TRBD2 (6 bases). Trimming pared 7 bases from V and 6 bases from J, leaving 9 bases between. The CDR3 contains 12 residues. CDR1 and CDR2 (germline): LNHDA, SQIVND (reference sequence). CDR3 region: CASTEGPGELFF. The CDR3 region has the DNA TGTGCCAGTACGGAGGGGCCCGGGGAGCTGTTTTTT.

The chain combines TRBV2 with TRBJ1-5; TRBD1 is a possible D gene (5 bases). This CDR3 has 16 residues. Germline V gene sequence: CDR1 SNHLY, CDR2 FYNNEI. Trimming cost V 0 bases and J 2 bases, with 11 bases left between them. The CDR3 bases are TGTGCCAGCAGTGAAGCTCTGTGGGGGGGCAATCAGCCCCAGCATTTT. This translates into CASSEALWGGNQPQHF.

The chain couples TRBV6-5 to TRBJ1-1; TRBD1 aligns across 12 bases. V lost 5 bases and J lost 11; bases outside the gene matches: 6. Germline values: CDR1 MNHEY, CDR2 SVGAGI. The CDR3 is 13 amino acids. The CDR3 sequence is CASSPGQGAGAFF. In DNA form, the CDR3 reads TGTGCCAGCAGTCCGGGACAGGGGGCAGGGGCTTTCTTT.

The gene calls are TRBV5-4 and TRBJ1-2; TRBD1 is a possible D gene (5 bases). The V gene's germline CDR1 is SGHNT and CDR2 YYREEE (reference sequence). Trimming removed 3 bases from V and 0 bases from J, with 12 bases in between. This CDR3 region has 15 residues. The CDR3 reads CASSSPGPANYGYTF. The CDR3, as DNA: TGTGCCAGCAGCTCTCCAGGGCCCGCTAACTATGGCTACACCTTC.